The TCR beta chain described here comes from a study of shared clonotypes between healthy human individuals. Study-level findings and limits: Sharing of clonotypes among donors was expected to vary with sequencing depth. Few donors restricted represented genetic and exposure-history diversity. When compared with the clonotypes that were shared by all four sorted-subset donors, the non-shared clonotypes turned out to have lower generation probabilities.

Repertoires were generated with immunoSEQ multiplex PCR, while TCRdb's copy carries only in-frame clones and drops some. The table has 2 million to 2.5 million clones, under 95% seen once; the top ten hold about 0.36%. This clone occurred a few times. The target antigen is unknown. This receptor was identified in a young man in good health. Some clones in this sample may be carry-over from other donors' samples. The material sequenced was naive CD4+ T cells from PBMCs. The subset was: CD45RA+ positively selected.

The CDR3 spells CSWAGQDEKLFF. CDR3 coding DNA: TGCAGCTGGGCGGGGCAGGATGAAAAACTGTTTTTT. J is TRBJ1-4 and V is TRBV29-1; possible D gene TRBD1, 5 bases. There are 12 residues in the CDR3. The V gene's germline CDR1 is SQVTM and CDR2 ANQGSEA. Between the trimmed V and J ends, which lost 8 bases and 6 bases, there was a span of 13 bases.